This TCR beta chain was found in a study of tumor and adjacent non-tumor tissue in lung cancer. Note on this clonotype: Germline is not matched at one junction end, which may reflect a read error.

There are 15 residues in the CDR3. CDR1 MGHRA and CDR2 YSYEKL come from the germline V gene. A modified ARM-PCR protocol with three rounds of nested PCR amplified TCRbeta. TCRdb processed the multiplex PCR reads anew with MiXCR; each CDR3 protein has one entry. The data show under 140,000 distinct CDR3 sequences, 84% seen once. RNA was extracted from bulk tissue without any cell sorting. The sample taken for sequencing was lung tumor tissue. V gene TRBV4-1 combines with J gene TRBJ2-7; 7 nucleotides align to TRBD1. The receptor comes from an older man with non-small cell lung cancer. The CDR3 region is CASSQGFDRVHERYF. CDR3 DNA sequence: TGCGCCAGTAGCCAAGGGTTTGACAGGGTCCACGAGCGGTACTTC.